A selection of T cell receptor beta chains follows, all from one sample in a study of cytomegalovirus exposure and HLA in healthy donors. TCRdb's table, derived via immunoSEQ multiplex PCR, lists solely in-frame clones and lacks some. The data hold 190,000 or so clones, with approximately 84% observed a single time. The sample was PBMCs. The receptors stem from a woman aged 18-29 years in good health and CMV-seropositive. CDR3s include the opening cysteine and the closing phenylalanine or tryptophan. Each record gives: clone size, V gene, D gene, J gene, CDR3 protein, CDR3 DNA. D genes are given only for firm matches. Not every row has a clone size; where given, it reads once, few, many or a size class.

once	TRBV2	TRBD1	TRBJ2-5	CASSWTGMEETQYF	TGTGCCAGCTCCTGGACAGGGATGGAAGAGACCCAGTACTTC
NA	TRBV19	TRBD1	TRBJ1-5	CASSMTGIQPQHF	TGTGCCAGTAGTATGACAGGGATTCAGCCCCAGCATTTT
NA	TRBV7-2	NA	TRBJ1-2	CASSAQTVSAGYTF	TGTGCCAGCAGCGCCCAGACAGTTTCCGCTGGCTACACCTTC
NA	TRBV7-2	NA	TRBJ2-4	CASSLAGGAGAKNIQYF	TGTGCCAGCAGCTTAGCGGGGGGGGCTGGCGCCAAAAACATTCAGTACTTC
once	TRBV6-1	TRBD1	TRBJ1-4	CATTPLGTGAEKLFF	TGTGCCACCACCCCCCTAGGGACAGGGGCTGAAAAACTGTTTTTT
NA	TRBV7-9	TRBD1	TRBJ1-2	CASSREGQGAHGYTF	TGTGCCAGCAGCCGAGAGGGCCAGGGGGCACATGGCTACACCTTC
NA	TRBV7-9	NA	TRBJ1-5	CASSYGGDQPQHF	TGTGCCAGCAGCTATGGAGGAGATCAGCCCCAGCATTTT
NA	TRBV27	NA	TRBJ1-2	CASSSSRRNLDYGYTF	TGTGCCAGCAGTTCGAGCCGACGGAACCTAGACTATGGCTACACCTTC
NA	TRBV9	NA	TRBJ2-2	CASSVDPNTGELFF	TGTGCCAGCAGCGTAGATCCAAACACCGGGGAGCTGTTTTTT
NA	TRBV6-1	TRBD1	TRBJ1-2	CASSEGRDSGYTF	TGTGCCAGCAGTGAAGGACGGGACAGTGGCTACACCTTC